This TCR beta chain was captured by sequencing in a study of breast tumors, draining lymph nodes, adjacent tissues (dated by TCRdb to the mid-2010s). Describing the broader study: In breast cancer patients, the study compared the TCR beta repertoires of tumor, adjacent nontumor tissue and axillary lymph nodes. In human breast cancer, the study set out to assess how tumor, surrounding tissue and draining lymph node repertoires relate to one another and whether T cells might be exchanged between them.

The sequencer listed for this sample is Illumina HiSeq 2000. TCR beta chain libraries were generated by multiplex PCR amplification. High-throughput sequencing was used to analyze the amplified TCR beta chain products. Starting from the raw public reads, TCRdb applied fastp trimming at Q25, assembled clones with MiXCR and retained in-frame beta chains. Merged by CDR3 protein, the rows form single entries marked with the most common genes and DNA. This sample lists 20,000 to 25,000 distinct CDR3 sequences; 50% were detected once. 7.8% of the sample is in the top ten clones. Including cysteine and phenylalanine, the CDR3 has 16 amino acids. Only CDR3 DNA remains: 48 bases, in frame from the first base. Via the germline V gene, CDR1 is SGHRS and CDR2 YFSETQ. Relative to germline, V is missing 0 bases and J is missing 3 bases, with 6 bases of the junction outside any gene match. On the study overall, not on this receptor specifically: The data were judged consistent with most tumor T cells deriving from the lymph node and then expanding within tumor tissue. Tumor T-cell repertoires showed less diversity than lymph node repertoires and more diversity than nontumor tissue repertoires, and tumor T-cell repertoires showed preferential V and J gene usage. In luminal-like breast cancer, tumor and nontumor tissue repertoires resembled each other significantly more than in basal-like breast cancer. Rather than being directly demonstrated, the conclusion that tumor T cells originate in lymph nodes was presented as consistent with a hypothesis.

The count of this clonotype is one. No cognate antigen has been identified for it. Base qualities are missing; no much larger clone stands one base away. One read is thin evidence. Sequenced sample: breast tumor tissue. This receptor was taken from a female donor with breast cancer. Some clones in this sample may be carry-over from other donors' samples. The chain employs TRBV5-1 and TRBJ2-1, and TRBD2 matches 7 of the central bases. The CDR3 has the sequence CASSLARLADYNEQFF. The DNA sequence is given as TGCGCCAGCAGCTTGGCCAGGCTAGCGGACTACAATGAGCAGTTCTTC.